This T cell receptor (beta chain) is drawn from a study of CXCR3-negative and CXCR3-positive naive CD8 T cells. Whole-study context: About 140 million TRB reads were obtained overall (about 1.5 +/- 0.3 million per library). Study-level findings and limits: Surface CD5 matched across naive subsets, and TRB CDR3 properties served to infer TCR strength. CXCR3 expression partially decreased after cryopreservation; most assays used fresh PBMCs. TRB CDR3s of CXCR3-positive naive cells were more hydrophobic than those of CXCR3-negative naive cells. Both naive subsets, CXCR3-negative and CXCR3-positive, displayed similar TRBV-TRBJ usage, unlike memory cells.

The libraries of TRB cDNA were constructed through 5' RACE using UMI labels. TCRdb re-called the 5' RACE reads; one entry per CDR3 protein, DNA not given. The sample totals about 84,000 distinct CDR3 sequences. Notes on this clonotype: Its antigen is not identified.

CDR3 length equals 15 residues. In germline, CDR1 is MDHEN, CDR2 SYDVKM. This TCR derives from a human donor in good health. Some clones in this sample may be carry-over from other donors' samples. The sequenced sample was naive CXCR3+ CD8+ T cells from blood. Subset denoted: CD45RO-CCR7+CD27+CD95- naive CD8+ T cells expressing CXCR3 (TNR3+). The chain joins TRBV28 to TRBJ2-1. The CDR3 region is CASSFGRSSYNEQFF.